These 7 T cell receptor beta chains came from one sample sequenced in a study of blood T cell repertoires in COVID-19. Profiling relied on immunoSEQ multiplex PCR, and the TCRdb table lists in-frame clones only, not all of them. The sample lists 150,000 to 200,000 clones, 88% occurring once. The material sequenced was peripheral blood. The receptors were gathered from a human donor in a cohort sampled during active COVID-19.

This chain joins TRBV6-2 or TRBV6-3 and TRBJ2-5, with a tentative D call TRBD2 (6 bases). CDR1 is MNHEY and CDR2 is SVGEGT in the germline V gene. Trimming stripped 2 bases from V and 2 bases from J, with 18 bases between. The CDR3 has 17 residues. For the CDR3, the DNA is TGTGCCAGCAGTTACGGGGGACTTATCAAAAATCAAGAGACCCAGTACTTC. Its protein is CASSYGGLIKNQETQYF.

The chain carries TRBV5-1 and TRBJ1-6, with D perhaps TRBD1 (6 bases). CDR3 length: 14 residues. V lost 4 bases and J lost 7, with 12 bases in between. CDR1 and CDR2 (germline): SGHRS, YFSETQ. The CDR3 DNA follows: TGCGCCAGCAGCCTTACAGGGAACAATTCACCCCTCCACTTT. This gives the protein CASSLTGNNSPLHF.

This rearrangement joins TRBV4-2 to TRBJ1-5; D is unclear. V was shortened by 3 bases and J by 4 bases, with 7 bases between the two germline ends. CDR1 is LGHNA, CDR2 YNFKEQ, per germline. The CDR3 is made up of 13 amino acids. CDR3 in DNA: TGTGCCAGCAGCCATACGAGTAATCAGCCCCAGCATTTT. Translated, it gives CASSHTSNQPQHF.

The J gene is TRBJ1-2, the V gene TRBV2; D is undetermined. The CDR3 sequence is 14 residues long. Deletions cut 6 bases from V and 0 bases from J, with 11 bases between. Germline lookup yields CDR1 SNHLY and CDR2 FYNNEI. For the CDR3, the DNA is TGTGCCAGCAGGGAAAAAAGCGCTAACTATGGCTACACCTTC. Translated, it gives CASREKSANYGYTF.

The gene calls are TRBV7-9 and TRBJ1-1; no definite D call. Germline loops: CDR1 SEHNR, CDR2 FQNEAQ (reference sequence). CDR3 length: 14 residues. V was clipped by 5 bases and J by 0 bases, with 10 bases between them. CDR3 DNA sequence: TGTGCCAGCAGCCCTGGAGGCCTGAACACTGAAGCTTTCTTT. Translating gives CASSPGGLNTEAFF. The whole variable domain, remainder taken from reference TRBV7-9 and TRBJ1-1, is DTGVSQNPRHKITKRGQNVTFRCDPISEHNRLYWYRQTLGQGPEFLTYFQNEAQLEKSRLLSDRFSAERPKGSFSTLEIQRTEQGDSAMYLCASSPGGLNTEAFFGQGTRLTVV.

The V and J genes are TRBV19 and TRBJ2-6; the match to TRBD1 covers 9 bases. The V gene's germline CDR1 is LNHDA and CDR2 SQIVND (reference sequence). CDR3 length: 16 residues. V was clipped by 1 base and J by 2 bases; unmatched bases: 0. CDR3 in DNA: TGTGCCAGTAGTATAGGGACAGGGGCTGGGGCCAACGTCCTGACTTTC. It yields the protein CASSIGTGAGANVLTF.

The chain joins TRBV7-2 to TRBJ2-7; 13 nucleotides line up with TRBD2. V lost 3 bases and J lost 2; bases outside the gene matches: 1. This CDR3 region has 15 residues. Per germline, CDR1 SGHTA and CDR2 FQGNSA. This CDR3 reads CASSFTSGGAYEQYF. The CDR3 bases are TGTGCCAGCAGCTTTACTAGCGGGGGGGCCTACGAGCAGTACTTC.